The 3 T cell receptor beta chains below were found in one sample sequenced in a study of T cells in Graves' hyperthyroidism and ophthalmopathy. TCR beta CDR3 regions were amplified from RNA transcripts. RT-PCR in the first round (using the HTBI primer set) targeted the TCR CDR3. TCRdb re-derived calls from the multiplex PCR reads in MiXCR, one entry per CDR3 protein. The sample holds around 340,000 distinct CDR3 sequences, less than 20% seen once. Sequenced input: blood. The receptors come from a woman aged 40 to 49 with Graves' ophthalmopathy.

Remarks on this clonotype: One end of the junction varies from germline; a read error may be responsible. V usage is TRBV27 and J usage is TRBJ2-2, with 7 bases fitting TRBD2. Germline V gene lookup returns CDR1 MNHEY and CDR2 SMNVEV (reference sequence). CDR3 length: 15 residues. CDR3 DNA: TGTGTCAGCAGTTTAAGCTCTAGCGGAGAGGGGGAGCTGTTTTTT. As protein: CVSSLSSSGEGELFF.

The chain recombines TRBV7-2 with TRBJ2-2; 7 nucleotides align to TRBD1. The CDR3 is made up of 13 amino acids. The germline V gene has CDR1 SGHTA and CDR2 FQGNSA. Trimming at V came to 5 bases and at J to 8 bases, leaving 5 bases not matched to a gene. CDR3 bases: TGTGCCAGCAGCATAGACAGGGTTGGGGAGCTGTTTTTT. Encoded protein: CASSIDRVGELFF.

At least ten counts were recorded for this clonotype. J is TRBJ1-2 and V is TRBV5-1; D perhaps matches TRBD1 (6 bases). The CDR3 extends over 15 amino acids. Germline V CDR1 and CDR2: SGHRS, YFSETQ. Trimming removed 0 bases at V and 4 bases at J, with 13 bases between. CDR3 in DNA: TGCGCCAGCAGCTTGGATCCCGGACAGCCCTATGGCTACACCTTC. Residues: CASSLDPGQPYGYTF.